This is a list of T cell receptor beta chains from one sample in a study of control samples from healthy donors and cancer patients. Data came from immunoSEQ multiplex PCR; TCRdb stores just in-frame clones and leaves some out. The sample consists of about 190,000 clones, around 93% of them appearing once. Input material: blood. The receptor set was obtained from a young man in good health. Both conserved end residues are trimmed from each CDR3.

j_call: TRBJ1-3; v_call: TRBV27; cdr3_aa: ASSGGSSGNTIY
j_call: TRBJ1-1; v_call: TRBV3-1/TRBV3-2; cdr3_aa: ASSLLQPSAEAF
j_call: TRBJ2-1; v_call: TRBV7-6; cdr3_aa: ASSPPSGGDDEQF
j_call: TRBJ2-1; v_call: TRBV5-1; cdr3_aa: ASSFQYNEQF
j_call: TRBJ2-7; v_call: TRBV30; cdr3_aa: AWSGDSTSSYEQY
j_call: TRBJ1-2; v_call: TRBV5-6; cdr3_aa: ASSSRGQGLGYT
j_call: TRBJ2-6; v_call: TRBV11-3; cdr3_aa: ASSRGSGANVLT
j_call: TRBJ2-1; v_call: TRBV5-1; cdr3_aa: ASSLGTGYNEQF
j_call: TRBJ2-1; v_call: TRBV11-1; cdr3_aa: ASSLAVVGPYNEQF
j_call: TRBJ2-1; v_call: TRBV6-1; cdr3_aa: ASSSPGLSNEQF
j_call: TRBJ2-3; v_call: TRBV2; cdr3_aa: ASSARSTDTQY